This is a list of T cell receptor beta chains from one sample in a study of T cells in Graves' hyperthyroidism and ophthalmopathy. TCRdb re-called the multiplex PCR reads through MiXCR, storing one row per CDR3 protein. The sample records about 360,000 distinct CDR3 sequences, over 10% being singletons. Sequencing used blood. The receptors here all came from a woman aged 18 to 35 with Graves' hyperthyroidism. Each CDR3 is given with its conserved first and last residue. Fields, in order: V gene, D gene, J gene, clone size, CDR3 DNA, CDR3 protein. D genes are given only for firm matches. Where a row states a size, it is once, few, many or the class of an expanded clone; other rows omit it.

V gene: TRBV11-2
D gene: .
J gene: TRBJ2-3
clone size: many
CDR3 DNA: TGTGCCAGCAGCTTAGTCGGGACACCCGAGGGGAATACGCAGTATTTT
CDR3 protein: CASSLVGTPEGNTQYF

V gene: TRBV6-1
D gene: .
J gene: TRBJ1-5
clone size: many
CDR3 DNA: TGTGCCAGCAGTAAAGGGACTCAGCCCCAGCATTTT
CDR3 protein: CASSKGTQPQHF

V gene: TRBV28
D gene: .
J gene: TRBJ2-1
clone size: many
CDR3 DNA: TGTGCCAGCAGTTTAGCCCCCGGGACCCGCACCAATGAGCAGTTCTTC
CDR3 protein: CASSLAPGTRTNEQFF

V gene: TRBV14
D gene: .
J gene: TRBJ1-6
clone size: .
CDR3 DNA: TGTGCCAGCAGCCAAGCCAATCGTCGGTCACCCCTCCACTTT
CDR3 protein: CASSQANRRSPLHF

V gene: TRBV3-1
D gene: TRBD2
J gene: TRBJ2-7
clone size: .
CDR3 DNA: TGTGCCAGCAGCCCCCGCGTAGCGGGAGTAGAGTACGAGCAGTACTTC
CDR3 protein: CASSPRVAGVEYEQYF

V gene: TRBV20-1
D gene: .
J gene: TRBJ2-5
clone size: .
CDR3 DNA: TGCAGTGCTAGAGAAGTACGGGGGTCTCAGTTAAAGACCCAGTACTTC
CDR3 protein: CSAREVRGSQLKTQYF

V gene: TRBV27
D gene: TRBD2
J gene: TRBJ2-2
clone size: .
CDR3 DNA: TGTGCCAGCAGTTTGGTCGCGGGAGAGGGGAACACCGGGGAGCTGTTTTTT
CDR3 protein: CASSLVAGEGNTGELFF

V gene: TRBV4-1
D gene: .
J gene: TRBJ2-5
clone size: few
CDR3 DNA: TGCGCCAGCAGCTCCCCTGGGGGGGCGGGGGAGACCCAGTACTTC
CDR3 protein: CASSSPGGAGETQYF

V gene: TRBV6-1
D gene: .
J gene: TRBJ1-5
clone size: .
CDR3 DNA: TGTGCCAGCAGTGAAGCGGGAGGGGCGGGCAATCAGCCCCAGCATTTT
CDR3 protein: CASSEAGGAGNQPQHF

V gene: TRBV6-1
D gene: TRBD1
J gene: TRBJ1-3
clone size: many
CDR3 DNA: TGTGCCATCGTCACAGGGGTATATGGAAACACCATATATTTT
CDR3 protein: CAIVTGVYGNTIYF

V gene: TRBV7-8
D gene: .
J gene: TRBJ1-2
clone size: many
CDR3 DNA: TGTGCCAGCAGCTTATCACAGGGTGCTGGCTACACCTTC
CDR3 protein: CASSLSQGAGYTF

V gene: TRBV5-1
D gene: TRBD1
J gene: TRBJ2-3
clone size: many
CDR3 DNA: TGCGCCAGCAGCAACAACAGGGGGACTAGCACAGATACGCAGTATTTT
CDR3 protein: CASSNNRGTSTDTQYF

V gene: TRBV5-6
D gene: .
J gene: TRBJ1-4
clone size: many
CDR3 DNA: TGTGCCAGCAGCAGAAGGACAGCCTCCCTAGACGCTACGTGGGAAAAACTGTTTTTT
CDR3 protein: CASSRRTASLDATWEKLFF

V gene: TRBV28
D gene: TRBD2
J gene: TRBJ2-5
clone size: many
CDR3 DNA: TGTGCCAGCAGGATGGGGGGGTCACAAGAGACCCAGTACTTC
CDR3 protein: CASRMGGSQETQYF

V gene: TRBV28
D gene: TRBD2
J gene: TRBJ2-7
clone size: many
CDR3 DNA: TGTGCCAGCAGTTCGTTAACTAGCGGGCAATACGAGCAGTACTTC
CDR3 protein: CASSSLTSGQYEQYF

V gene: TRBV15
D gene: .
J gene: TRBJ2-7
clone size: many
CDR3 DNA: TGTGCCACCAGCAGAGATCGAAAGACAGGAACCTACGAGCAGTACTTC
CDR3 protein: CATSRDRKTGTYEQYF

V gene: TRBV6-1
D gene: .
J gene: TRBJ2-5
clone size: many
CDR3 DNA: TGTGCCAGCAGTCAGGGGGGCTTCCAAGAGACCCAGTACTTC
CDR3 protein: CASSQGGFQETQYF

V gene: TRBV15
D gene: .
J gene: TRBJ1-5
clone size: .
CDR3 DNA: TGTGCCACCAGCAGGGGTAGGGATCAGCCCCAGCATTTT
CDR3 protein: CATSRGRDQPQHF

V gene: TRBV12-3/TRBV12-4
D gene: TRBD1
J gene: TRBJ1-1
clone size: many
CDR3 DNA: TGTGCCAGCAGGGACAGGATGAACACTGAAGCTTTCTTT
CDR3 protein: CASRDRMNTEAFF

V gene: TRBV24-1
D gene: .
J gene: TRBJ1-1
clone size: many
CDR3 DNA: TGTGCCACCCAGGACAGCGACACTGAAGCTTTCTTT
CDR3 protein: CATQDSDTEAFF

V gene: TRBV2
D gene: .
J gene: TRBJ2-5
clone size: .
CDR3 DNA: TGTGCCAGCAGGGGGTGGGGAGAGACCCAGTACTTC
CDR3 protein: CASRGWGETQYF

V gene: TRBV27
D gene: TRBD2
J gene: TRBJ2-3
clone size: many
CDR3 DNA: TGTGCCAGCAGTCCCCCCGGACTAGCGGGGATCACAGATACGCAGTATTTT
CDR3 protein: CASSPPGLAGITDTQYF

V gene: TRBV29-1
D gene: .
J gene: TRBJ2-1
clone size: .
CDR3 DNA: TGCGGCGTTACTCTACAACCCTACAATGAGCAGTTCTTC
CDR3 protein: CGVTLQPYNEQFF

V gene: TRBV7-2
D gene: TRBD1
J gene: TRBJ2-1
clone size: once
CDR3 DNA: TGTGCCAGCAGCTTAGAAGGGGGGACAGGGGTTGGGGGTGGCAATGAGCAGTTCTTC
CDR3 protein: CASSLEGGTGVGGGNEQFF

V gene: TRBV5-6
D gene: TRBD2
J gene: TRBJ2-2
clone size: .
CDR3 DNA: TGTGCCAGCAGCTTGTTCACTAGCGGGAGTTTCATCGGGGAGCTGTTTTTT
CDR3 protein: CASSLFTSGSFIGELFF

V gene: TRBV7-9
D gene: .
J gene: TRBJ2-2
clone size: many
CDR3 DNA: TGTGCCAGCAGCGCCCGCGACCTGGACGGGGAGCTGTTTTTT
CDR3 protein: CASSARDLDGELFF

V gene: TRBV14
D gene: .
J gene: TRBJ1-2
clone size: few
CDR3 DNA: TGTGCCAGCAGCCAGATTTGGGGCGCGGTATCCTATGGCTACACCTTC
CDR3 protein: CASSQIWGAVSYGYTF

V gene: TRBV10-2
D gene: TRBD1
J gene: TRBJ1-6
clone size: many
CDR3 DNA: TGCGCCAGCAGCGAGACAGGGAGTGGCTCACCCCTCCACTTT
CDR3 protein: CASSETGSGSPLHF

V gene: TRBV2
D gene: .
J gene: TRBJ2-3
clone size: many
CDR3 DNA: TGTGCCAGCAGTGAGGGGGGTTACACAGATACGCAGTATTTT
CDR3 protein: CASSEGGYTDTQYF

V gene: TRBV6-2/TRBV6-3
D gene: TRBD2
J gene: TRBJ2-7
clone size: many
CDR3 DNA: TGTGCCAGCAATGTGGGACTAACCTACGAGCAGTACTTC
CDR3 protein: CASNVGLTYEQYF

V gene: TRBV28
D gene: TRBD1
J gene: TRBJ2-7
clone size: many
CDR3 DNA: TGTGCCAGCAGTTTATACCGGGACAGGGGCATCTACGAGCAGTACTTC
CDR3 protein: CASSLYRDRGIYEQYF

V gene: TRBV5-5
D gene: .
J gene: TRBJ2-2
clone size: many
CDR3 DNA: TGTGCCAGCAGCGGAGGAACCGGGGAGCTGTTTTTT
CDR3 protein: CASSGGTGELFF

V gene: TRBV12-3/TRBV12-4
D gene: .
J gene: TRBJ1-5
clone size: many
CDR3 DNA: TGTGCCAGCAGTTTCGGGCAGTTCAATCAGCCCCAGCATTTT
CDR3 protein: CASSFGQFNQPQHF

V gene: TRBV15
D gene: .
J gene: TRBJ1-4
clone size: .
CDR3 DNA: TGTGCCACCAGCAGAGGATTCCGGGCCCAGTCTAATGAAAAACTGTTTTTT
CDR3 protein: CATSRGFRAQSNEKLFF

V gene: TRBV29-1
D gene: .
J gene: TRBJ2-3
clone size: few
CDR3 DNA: TGCAGTGTGGTTGTCGCAGGCACAGGTACGCAGTATTTT
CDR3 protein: CSVVVAGTGTQYF

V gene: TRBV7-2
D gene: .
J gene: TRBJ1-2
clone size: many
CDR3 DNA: TGTGCCAGCAGCCCCCCACGGCGGGGCTATGGCTACACCTTC
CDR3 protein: CASSPPRRGYGYTF

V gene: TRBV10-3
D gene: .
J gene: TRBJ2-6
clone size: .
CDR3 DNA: TGTGCCATCAGTGTCGGGGGCGGGGGTCAAGGGGCCAACGTCCTGACTTTC
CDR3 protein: CAISVGGGGQGANVLTF

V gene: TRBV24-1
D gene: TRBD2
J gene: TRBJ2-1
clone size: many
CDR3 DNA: TGTGCCACCAGTGATTTAACGCCGGGAGGGGGGGGTGAGCAGTTCTTC
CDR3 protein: CATSDLTPGGGGEQFF

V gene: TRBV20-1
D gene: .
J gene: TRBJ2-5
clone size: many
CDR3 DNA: TGCAGTGCCCCCCTAACGGTGGGTTGGCAAGAGACCCAGTACTTC
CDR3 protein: CSAPLTVGWQETQYF

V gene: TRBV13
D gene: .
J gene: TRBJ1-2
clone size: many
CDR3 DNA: TGTGCCAGCAGCTTAGGCGGCGGGGACTATGGCTACACCTTC
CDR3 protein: CASSLGGGDYGYTF

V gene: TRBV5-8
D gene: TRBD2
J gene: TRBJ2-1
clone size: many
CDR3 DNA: TGTGCCAGCAGCTTTCTCGGACTAGCGGGAGGGAGAAATGAGCAGTTCTTC
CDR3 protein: CASSFLGLAGGRNEQFF

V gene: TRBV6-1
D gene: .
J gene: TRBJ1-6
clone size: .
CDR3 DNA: TGTGCCAGCAGCTCGTCGGGGTTGGGTAATTCACCCCTCCACTTT
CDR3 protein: CASSSSGLGNSPLHF